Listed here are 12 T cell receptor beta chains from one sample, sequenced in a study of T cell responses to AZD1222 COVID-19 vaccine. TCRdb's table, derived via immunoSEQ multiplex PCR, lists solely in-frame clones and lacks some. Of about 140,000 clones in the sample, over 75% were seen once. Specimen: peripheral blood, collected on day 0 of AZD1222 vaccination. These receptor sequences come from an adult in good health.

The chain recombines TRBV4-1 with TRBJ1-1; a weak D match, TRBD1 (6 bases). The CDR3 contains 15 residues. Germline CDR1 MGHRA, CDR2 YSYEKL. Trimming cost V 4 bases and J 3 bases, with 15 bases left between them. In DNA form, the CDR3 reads TGCGCCAGCAGCCTAGAGAGAACAGGGCACACTGAAGCTTTCTTT. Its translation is CASSLERTGHTEAFF.

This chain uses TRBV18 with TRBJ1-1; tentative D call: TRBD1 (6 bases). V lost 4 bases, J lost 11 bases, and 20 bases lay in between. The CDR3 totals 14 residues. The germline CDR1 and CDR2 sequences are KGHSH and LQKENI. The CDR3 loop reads CASSRADSSGTAFF. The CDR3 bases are TGTGCCAGCTCACGTGCGGACAGTTCCGGTACGGCTTTCTTT. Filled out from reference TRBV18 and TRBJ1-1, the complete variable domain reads NAGVMQNPRHLVRRRGQEARLRCSPMKGHSHVYWYRQLPEEGLKFMVYLQKENIIDESGMPKERFSAEFPKEGPSILRIQQVVRGDSAAYFCASSRADSSGTAFFGQGTRLTVV.

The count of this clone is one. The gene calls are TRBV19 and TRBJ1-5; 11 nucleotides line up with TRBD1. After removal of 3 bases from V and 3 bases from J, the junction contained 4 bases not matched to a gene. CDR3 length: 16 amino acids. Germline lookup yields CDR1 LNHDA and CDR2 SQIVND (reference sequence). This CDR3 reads CASSIGTGGTNQPQHF. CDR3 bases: TGTGCCAGTAGTATTGGGACAGGGGGAACCAATCAGCCCCAGCATTTT.

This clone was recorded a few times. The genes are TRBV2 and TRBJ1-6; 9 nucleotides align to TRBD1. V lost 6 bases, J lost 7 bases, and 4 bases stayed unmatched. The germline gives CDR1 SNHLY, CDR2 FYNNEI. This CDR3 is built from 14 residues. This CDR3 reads CASRTGTGNSPLHF. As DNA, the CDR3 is TGTGCCAGCAGGACCGGGACAGGGAATTCACCCCTCCACTTT.

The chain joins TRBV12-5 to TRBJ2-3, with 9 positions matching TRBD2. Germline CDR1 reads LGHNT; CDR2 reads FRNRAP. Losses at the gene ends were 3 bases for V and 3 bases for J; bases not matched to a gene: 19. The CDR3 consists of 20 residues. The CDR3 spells CASGFGDFAGGPVGTDTQYF. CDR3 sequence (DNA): TGTGCTAGTGGTTTCGGGGATTTCGCGGGGGGGCCGGTGGGTACAGATACGCAGTATTTT.

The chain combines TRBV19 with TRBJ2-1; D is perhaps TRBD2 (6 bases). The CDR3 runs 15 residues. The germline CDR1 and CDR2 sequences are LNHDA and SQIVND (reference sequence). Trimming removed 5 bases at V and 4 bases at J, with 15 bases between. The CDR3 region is CASSQDRDLYNEQFF. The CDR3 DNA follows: TGTGCCAGTAGTCAAGACCGGGACTTATACAATGAGCAGTTCTTC. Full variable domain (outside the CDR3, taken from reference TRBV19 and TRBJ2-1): DGGITQSPKYLFRKEGQNVTLSCEQNLNHDAMYWYRQDPGQGLRLIYYSQIVNDFQKGDIAEGYSVSREKKESFPLTVTSAQKNPTAFYLCASSQDRDLYNEQFFGPGTRLTVL.

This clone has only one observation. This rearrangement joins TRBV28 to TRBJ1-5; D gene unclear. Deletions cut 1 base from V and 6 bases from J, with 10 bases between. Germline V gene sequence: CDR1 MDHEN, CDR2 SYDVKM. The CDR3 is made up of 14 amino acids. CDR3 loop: CASSLSGVAQPQHF. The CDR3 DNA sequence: TGTGCCAGCAGTTTATCAGGTGTGGCTCAGCCCCAGCATTTT.

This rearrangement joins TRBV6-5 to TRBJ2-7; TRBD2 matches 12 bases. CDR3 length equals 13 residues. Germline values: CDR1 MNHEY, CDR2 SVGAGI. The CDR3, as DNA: TGTGCTACCCTTCGGGGACTAGCGGGCGAGCAGTACTTC. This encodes CATLRGLAGEQYF.

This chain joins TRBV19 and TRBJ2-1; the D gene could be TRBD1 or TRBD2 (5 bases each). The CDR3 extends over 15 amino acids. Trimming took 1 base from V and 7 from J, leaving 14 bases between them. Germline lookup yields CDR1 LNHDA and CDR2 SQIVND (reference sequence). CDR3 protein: CASSIVGVSENEQFF. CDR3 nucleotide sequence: TGTGCCAGTAGTATAGTGGGGGTCTCTGAGAATGAGCAGTTCTTC.

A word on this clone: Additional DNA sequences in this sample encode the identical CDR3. The CDR3 coding sequence is TGTGCCAGCAGCTTAGTTGGATACGAGCAGTACTTC. It encodes CASSLVGYEQYF. The chain uses TRBV7-2 and TRBJ2-7; no clear D gene. This CDR3 contains 12 residues. Trimming shortened V by 1 base and J by 4 bases, and 5 bases separated the two germline ends. Per germline, CDR1 SGHTA and CDR2 FQGNSA.

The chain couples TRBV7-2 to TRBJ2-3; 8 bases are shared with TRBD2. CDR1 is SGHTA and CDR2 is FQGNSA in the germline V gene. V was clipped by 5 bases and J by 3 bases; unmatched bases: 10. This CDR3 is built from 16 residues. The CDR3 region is CASSPHAGGMTDTQYF. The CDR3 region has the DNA TGTGCCAGCAGCCCCCATGCGGGAGGAATGACAGATACGCAGTATTTT.

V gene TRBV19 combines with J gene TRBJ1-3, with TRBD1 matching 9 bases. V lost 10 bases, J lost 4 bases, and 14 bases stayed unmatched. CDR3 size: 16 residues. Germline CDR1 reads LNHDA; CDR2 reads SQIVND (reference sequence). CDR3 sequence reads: CATRDRDGPGGNTIYF. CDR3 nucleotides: TGTGCCACCCGGGACAGGGATGGACCGGGGGGAAACACCATATATTTT.